This T cell receptor (beta chain) was documented in a study of cytomegalovirus exposure and HLA in healthy donors. Germline V gene lookup returns CDR1 WNHNN and CDR2 SYGVQD (reference sequence). This CDR3 contains 13 residues. Trimming took off 2 bases at V and 8 bases at J, with 10 bases between the two ends. PCR amplification relied on 60 Vbeta primers (plus 13 Jbeta primers). The protocol was immunoSEQ multiplex PCR, while the TCRdb copy is restricted to in-frame clones and leaves out a portion. The table includes some 89,000 clones, roughly 85% detected once. Sequenced input: PBMCs. The source is a man aged 40-55 years in good health and CMV-seropositive. The J gene is TRBJ2-4, the V gene TRBV10-1; D unresolved. The chain's CDR3 is CASSETVQDIQYF. The CDR3 nucleotides read TGCGCCAGCAGTGAGACTGTCCAGGACATTCAGTACTTC.